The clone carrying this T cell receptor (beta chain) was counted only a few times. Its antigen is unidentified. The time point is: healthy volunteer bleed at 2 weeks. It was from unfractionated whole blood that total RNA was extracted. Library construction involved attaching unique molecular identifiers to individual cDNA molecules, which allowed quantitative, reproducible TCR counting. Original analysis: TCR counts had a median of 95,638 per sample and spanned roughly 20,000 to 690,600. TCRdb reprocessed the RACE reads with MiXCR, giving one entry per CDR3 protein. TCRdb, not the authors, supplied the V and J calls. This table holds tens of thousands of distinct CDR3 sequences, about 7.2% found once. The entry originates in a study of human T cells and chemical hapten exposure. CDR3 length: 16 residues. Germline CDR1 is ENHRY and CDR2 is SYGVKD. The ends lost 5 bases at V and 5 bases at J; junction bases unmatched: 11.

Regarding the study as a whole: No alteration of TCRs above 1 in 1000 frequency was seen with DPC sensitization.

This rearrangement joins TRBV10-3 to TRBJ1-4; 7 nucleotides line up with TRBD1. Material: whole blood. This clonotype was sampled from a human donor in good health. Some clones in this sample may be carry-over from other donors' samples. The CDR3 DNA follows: TGTGCCATCAGTTCAACCCCGGGACAGTCCAATGAAAAACTGTTTTTT. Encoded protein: CAISSTPGQSNEKLFF.